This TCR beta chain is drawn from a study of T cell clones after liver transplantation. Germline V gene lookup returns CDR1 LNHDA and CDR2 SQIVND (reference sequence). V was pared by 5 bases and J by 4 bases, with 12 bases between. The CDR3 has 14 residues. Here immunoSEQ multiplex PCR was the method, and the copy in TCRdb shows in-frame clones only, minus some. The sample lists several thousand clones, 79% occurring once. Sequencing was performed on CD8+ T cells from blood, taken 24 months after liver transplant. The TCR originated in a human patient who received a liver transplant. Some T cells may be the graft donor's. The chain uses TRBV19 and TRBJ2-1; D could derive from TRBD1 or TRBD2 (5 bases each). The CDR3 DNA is TGTGCCAGTAGTCACGGGACGGAGTACAATGAGCAGTTCTTC. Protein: CASSHGTEYNEQFF.